What follows are 17 T cell receptor beta chains derived from one specimen sequenced in a study of blood T cell repertoires in COVID-19. Libraries were prepared by immunoSEQ multiplex PCR; TCRdb keeps only in-frame clonotypes and omits some of them. The table includes 55,000 or so clones, roughly 80% detected once. Input material: peripheral blood. These TCRs come from a human donor in a cohort sampled during active or convalescent COVID-19.

This chain uses TRBV19 with TRBJ2-7, with a tentative D call TRBD1 (6 bases). The germline gives CDR1 LNHDA, CDR2 SQIVND (reference sequence). V was clipped by 4 bases and J by 3 bases, with 13 bases between them. The CDR3 has 14 amino acids. The chain's CDR3 is CASSTGTSNYEQYF. In DNA, the CDR3 is TGTGCCAGTAGTACCGGGACATCTAACTACGAGCAGTACTTC.

This rearrangement joins TRBV6-4 to TRBJ2-5; weak D call: TRBD2 (5 bases). Trimming took off 0 bases at V and 1 base at J, with 9 bases between the two ends. Germline V gene lookup returns CDR1 MRHNA and CDR2 SNTAGT. CDR3 length equals 15 residues. CDR3 in DNA: TGTGCCAGCAGTGACTCAGGAGGTCCCCAAGAGACCCAGTACTTC. This codes for CASSDSGGPQETQYF.

V gene TRBV6-2 or TRBV6-3 combines with J gene TRBJ2-7; no reliable D call. V was cut by 5 bases and J by 2 bases, with 13 bases left in between. Germline V gene sequence: CDR1 MNHEY, CDR2 SVGEGT. CDR3 size: 14 residues. The CDR3 sequence: CASSTSPGPYEQYF. DNA for the CDR3: TGTGCCAGCAGTACCTCTCCAGGCCCCTACGAGCAGTACTTC.

The chain has TRBV5-4 and TRBJ1-2; no reliable D call. The CDR3 has 15 residues. V was trimmed by 5 bases and J by 4 bases, leaving 18 bases between them. From germline, CDR1 is SGHNT and CDR2 YYREEE (reference sequence). This chain's CDR3 is CASRPDTGMGYGYTF. The CDR3 DNA sequence: TGTGCCAGCAGACCCGACACGGGAATGGGCTATGGCTACACCTTC.

The chain combines TRBV11-2 with TRBJ1-4, with D perhaps matching TRBD1 (6 bases). CDR3 length: 13 amino acids. V was cut by 8 bases and J by 7 bases, with 14 bases left in between. CDR1 and CDR2 (germline): SGHAT, FQNNGV. As DNA, the CDR3 is TGTGCCAGCGGCGCCAGAGGGGGTGAAAAACTGTTTTTT. Protein: CASGARGGEKLFF.

The chain uses TRBV9 and TRBJ2-5; TRBD2 aligns across 9 bases. Looked up from germline, CDR1 is SGDLS and CDR2 is YYNGEE. The CDR3 loop spans 16 amino acids. V gave up 0 bases and J gave up 1 base; unmatched junction bases: 4. The CDR3: CASSVGAGGLQETQYF. The CDR3 DNA is TGTGCCAGCAGCGTAGGAGCGGGGGGACTCCAAGAGACCCAGTACTTC.

The chain couples TRBV19 to TRBJ1-2, with a weak D call TRBD1 (5 bases). Trimming left V 3 bases short and J 4 bases short, with 18 bases between. CDR1 is LNHDA, CDR2 SQIVND, per germline (reference sequence). This CDR3 is 16 amino acids long. CDR3 DNA sequence: TGTGCCAGTAGTATGAGTTGGGGAGGGCAGGGCTATGGCTACACCTTC. The encoded protein is CASSMSWGGQGYGYTF.

This chain uses TRBV6-2 or TRBV6-3 with TRBJ2-3; the D gene is possibly TRBD1 (5 bases). With 2 bases removed from V and 1 base from J, the gap between germline ends came to 13 bases. CDR1 and CDR2 from the germline V gene are MNHEY and SVGEGT. The CDR3 sequence is 16 residues long. Here the CDR3 reads CASSYGANLGTDTQYF. The CDR3 bases are TGTGCCAGCAGTTACGGGGCGAATCTGGGCACAGATACGCAGTATTTT.

V is TRBV28 and J is TRBJ1-1; D remains ambiguous. From germline, CDR1 is MDHEN and CDR2 SYDVKM. This CDR3 contains 11 residues. Trimming pared 6 bases from V and 6 bases from J, leaving 8 bases between. This chain's CDR3 is CASSRSAEAFF. DNA of the CDR3: TGTGCCAGCAGCCGGTCGGCTGAAGCTTTCTTT.

The genes are TRBV27 and TRBJ2-5; D possibly corresponds to TRBD2 (6 bases). With 2 bases removed from V and 4 bases from J, the gap between germline ends came to 11 bases. This CDR3 is built from 14 residues. Looked up from germline, CDR1 is MNHEY and CDR2 is SMNVEV (reference sequence). This CDR3 reads CASSLARRAETQYF. The CDR3 nucleotides are TGTGCCAGCAGTTTAGCCCGGAGGGCAGAGACCCAGTACTTC.

The gene calls are TRBV28 and TRBJ2-3, with D unresolved. This CDR3 is 16 amino acids long. V lost 6 bases to trimming and J lost 1 base, with 17 bases between them. CDR1 is MDHEN and CDR2 is SYDVKM in the germline V gene. CDR3 sequence reads: CASSPVWAYRTDTQYF. CDR3 DNA: TGTGCCAGCAGCCCCGTGTGGGCCTACCGCACAGATACGCAGTATTTT.

This chain joins TRBV4-2 and TRBJ1-2, with D perhaps matching TRBD1 (6 bases). This CDR3 contains 14 residues. Germline V gives CDR1 LGHNA, CDR2 YNFKEQ. V lost 2 bases, J lost 7 bases, and 14 bases lay in between. CDR3 amino acids: CASSQQGTQGGYTF. For the CDR3, the DNA is TGTGCCAGCAGCCAACAGGGGACCCAGGGTGGCTACACCTTC.

This clone appeared once. This sequence joins TRBV11-3 and TRBJ2-5; 8 bases are shared with TRBD1. The junction had 6 bases not matched to a gene; V was cut back by 5 bases and J by 4 bases. Germline V gene data show CDR1 as SGHNT and CDR2 as YENEEA. The CDR3 is 14 residues long. For the CDR3, the DNA is TGTGCCAGCAGCCTACAGGGGGTCCGAGAGACCCAGTACTTC. It translates to CASSLQGVRETQYF.

This chain connects TRBV18 to TRBJ1-5; 10 bases line up with TRBD1. V dropped 5 bases and J dropped 2; count of bases not matched to a gene: 3. CDR3 length equals 15 residues. Germline CDR1 KGHSH, CDR2 LQKENI. The CDR3 loop is CASSGDRGGNQPQHF. CDR3 coding DNA: TGTGCCAGCTCAGGGGACAGGGGAGGCAATCAGCCCCAGCATTTT.

The chain's CDR3 is CASSFQEAFF. The CDR3 coding sequence is TGTGCCAGCAGCTTTCAAGAAGCTTTCTTT. The chain employs TRBV7-9 and TRBJ1-1; no definite D call. V dropped 3 bases and J dropped 8 bases, with 4 bases sitting between them. The CDR3 has 10 amino acids. CDR1 SEHNR and CDR2 FQNEAQ come from the germline V gene (reference sequence).

The chain employs TRBV9 and TRBJ1-3; D might be TRBD1 (6 bases). The V and J ends lost 3 bases and 8 bases respectively, with 18 bases between them. CDR3 length: 15 amino acids. Germline-derived CDR1 and CDR2 are SGDLS and YYNGEE. The CDR3 DNA reads TGTGCCAGCAGCGCCAGAACACAGGGCACGGACACCATATATTTT. Its protein is CASSARTQGTDTIYF.

The rearrangement links TRBV6-1 to TRBJ2-3, with TRBD2 matching over 11 bases. Losses at the gene ends were 4 bases for V and 6 bases for J; bases not matched to a gene: 9. The CDR3 loop spans 16 amino acids. Germline CDR1 and CDR2: MNHNS and SASEGT. CDR3 in DNA: TGTGCCAGCAGTGGGTTGGGACTAGCGGTGGCGGATACGCAGTATTTT. This encodes CASSGLGLAVADTQYF.